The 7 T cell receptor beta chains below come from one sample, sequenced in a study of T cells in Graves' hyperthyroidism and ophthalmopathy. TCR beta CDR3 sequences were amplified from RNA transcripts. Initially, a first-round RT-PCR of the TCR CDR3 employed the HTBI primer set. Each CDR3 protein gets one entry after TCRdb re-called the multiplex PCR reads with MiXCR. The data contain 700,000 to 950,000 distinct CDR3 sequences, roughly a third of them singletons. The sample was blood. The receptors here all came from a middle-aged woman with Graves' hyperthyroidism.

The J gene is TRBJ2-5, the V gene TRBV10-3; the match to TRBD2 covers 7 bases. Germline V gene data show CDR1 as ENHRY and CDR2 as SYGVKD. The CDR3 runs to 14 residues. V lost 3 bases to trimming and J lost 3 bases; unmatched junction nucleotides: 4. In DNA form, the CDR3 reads TGTGCCATCAGTGAACGAGCGGGGAAAGAGACCCAGTACTTC. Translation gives CAISERAGKETQYF.

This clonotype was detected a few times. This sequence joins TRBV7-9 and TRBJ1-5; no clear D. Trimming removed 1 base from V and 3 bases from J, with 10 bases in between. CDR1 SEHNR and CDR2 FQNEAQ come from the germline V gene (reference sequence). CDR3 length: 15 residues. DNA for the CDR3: TGTGCCAGCAGCTTAGTTCACAGATTCAATCAGCCCCAGCATTTT. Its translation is CASSLVHRFNQPQHF.

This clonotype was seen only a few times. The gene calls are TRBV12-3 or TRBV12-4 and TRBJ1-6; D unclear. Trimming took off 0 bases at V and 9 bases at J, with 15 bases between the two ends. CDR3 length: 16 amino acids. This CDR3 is CASSLARGSSGSPLHF. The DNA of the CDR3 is TGTGCCAGCAGTTTAGCCCGGGGAAGCTCTGGTTCACCCCTCCACTTT.

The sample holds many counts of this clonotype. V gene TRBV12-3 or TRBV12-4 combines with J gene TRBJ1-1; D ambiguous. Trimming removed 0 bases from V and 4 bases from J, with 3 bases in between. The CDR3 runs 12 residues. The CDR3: CASSLAGTEAFF. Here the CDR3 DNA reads TGTGCCAGCAGTTTAGCCGGCACTGAAGCTTTCTTT.

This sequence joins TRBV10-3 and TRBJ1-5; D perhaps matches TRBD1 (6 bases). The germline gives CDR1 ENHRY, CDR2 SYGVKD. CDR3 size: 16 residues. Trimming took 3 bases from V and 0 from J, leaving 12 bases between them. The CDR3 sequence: CAISDRGQLSNQPQHF. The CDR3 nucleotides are TGTGCCATCAGTGATAGGGGACAACTTAGCAATCAGCCCCAGCATTTT.

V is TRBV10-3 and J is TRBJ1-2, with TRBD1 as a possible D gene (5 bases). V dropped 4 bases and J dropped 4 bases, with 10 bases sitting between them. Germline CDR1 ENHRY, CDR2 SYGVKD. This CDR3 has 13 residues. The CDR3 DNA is TGTGCCATCAGTGGACAGTTGATCTATGGCTACACCTTC. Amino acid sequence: CAISGQLIYGYTF.

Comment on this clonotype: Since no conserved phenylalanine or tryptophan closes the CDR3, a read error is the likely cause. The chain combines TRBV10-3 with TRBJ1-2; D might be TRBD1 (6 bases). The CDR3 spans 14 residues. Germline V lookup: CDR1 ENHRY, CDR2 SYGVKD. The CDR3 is CATSDPGARDGYTL. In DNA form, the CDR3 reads TGTGCCACCAGTGACCCGGGGGCTAGGGATGGCTACACCCTC.